This T cell receptor (beta chain) came from a study of blood T cell repertoires in COVID-19. Whole-study context: The analysed material was cDNA or gDNA that came from T cells, B-cell-depleted T cells, or PBMCs.

TCRdb's table, derived via immunoSEQ multiplex PCR, lists solely in-frame clones and lacks some. The repertoire holds 370,000 or so clones, with about 90% as singletons. Grouping used clinical history reported by participants in a survey and questionnaire. Resolution of symptoms, clearance, or two negative PCRs was present in recovered Cohort 3 donors. Germline V gene data show CDR1 as MNHEY and CDR2 as SVGAGI. This CDR3 spans 15 amino acids. With V trimmed by 6 bases and J by 4 bases, 8 bases remained unmatched. This clone turned up a few times. Sequencing input: PBMCs or T cells enriched from blood (not recorded which). This TCR came from a man aged 25 to 40 who had recovered from COVID-19. V usage is TRBV6-5 and J usage is TRBJ2-3; 9 nucleotides line up with TRBD1. CDR3 in amino acids: CASSGQGLPADTQYF. CDR3 coding DNA: TGTGCCAGCAGCGGACAGGGGCTTCCGGCAGATACGCAGTATTTT.